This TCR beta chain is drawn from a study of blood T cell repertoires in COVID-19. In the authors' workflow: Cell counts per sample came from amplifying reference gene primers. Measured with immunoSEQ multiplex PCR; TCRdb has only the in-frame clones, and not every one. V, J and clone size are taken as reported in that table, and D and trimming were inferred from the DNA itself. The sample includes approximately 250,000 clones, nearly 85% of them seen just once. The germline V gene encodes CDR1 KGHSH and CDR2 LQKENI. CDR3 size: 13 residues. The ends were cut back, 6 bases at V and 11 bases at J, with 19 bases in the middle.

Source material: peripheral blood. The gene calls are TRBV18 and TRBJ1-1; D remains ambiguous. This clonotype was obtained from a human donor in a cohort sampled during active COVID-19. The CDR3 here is CASSSSKLLEAFF. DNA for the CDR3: TGTGCCAGCTCCTCCTCCAAACTTTTAGAGGCTTTCTTT.